The sequence of this T cell receptor (beta chain) was determined in a study of control samples from healthy donors and cancer patients. Sequenced by immunoSEQ multiplex PCR; TCRdb stores in-frame clones only, minus some. The sample contains some 150,000 clones, under 96% of which appear only once. Germline-derived CDR1 and CDR2 are SEHNR and FQNEAQ (reference sequence). This CDR3 comprises 15 residues. The V gene lost 0 bases and the J gene lost 5 bases, with 10 bases spanning the gap. Sequenced sample: blood. The rearrangement links TRBV7-9 to TRBJ2-2, with D maybe TRBD1 (6 bases). This receptor was identified in a woman in her 30s in good health. The CDR3 here is CASSLAWTVTGELFF. The CDR3 nucleotides read TGTGCCAGCAGCTTAGCTTGGACAGTGACCGGGGAGCTGTTTTTT.